Shown below are 16 T cell receptor beta chains from a single sample sequenced in a study of T cell responses to AZD1222 COVID-19 vaccine. Clones were read by immunoSEQ multiplex PCR, and TCRdb kept only the in-frame ones, dropping some. The data contain about 170,000 clones, around 91% of them singletons. The sample consisted of peripheral blood, taken on day 0 of AZD1222 vaccination. These receptors all come from an adult in good health.

The chain is built from TRBV5-4 and TRBJ2-3; D uncertain. The germline CDR1 and CDR2 sequences are SGHNT and YYREEE (reference sequence). There are 13 residues in the CDR3. The V end lost 4 bases, the J end lost 3 bases, and 9 bases lay between the germline ends. CDR3 DNA: TGTGCCAGCAGCGTCAAGAGAACAGATACGCAGTATTTT. Protein: CASSVKRTDTQYF.

This rearrangement joins TRBV3-1 (or the pseudogene TRBV3-2) to TRBJ2-5; 8 nucleotides match TRBD1. V gave up 2 bases and J gave up 7 bases; unmatched junction bases: 9. CDR1 is LGHDT and CDR2 is YNNKEL in the germline V gene (reference sequence). The CDR3 is 15 residues long. The CDR3 DNA reads TGTGCCAGCAGCCAACTAGGTGGACAGGGTTCGACCCAGTACTTC. Protein product: CASSQLGGQGSTQYF.

This clone was seen just once. The chain combines TRBV18 with TRBJ2-2; unclear D gene. This CDR3 spans 13 amino acids. Germline CDR1 is KGHSH and CDR2 is LQKENI. The V and J ends lost 4 bases and 3 bases respectively, with 6 bases between them. The CDR3 region is CASSLRDTGELFF. The CDR3 DNA reads as TGTGCCAGCTCACTAAGAGACACCGGGGAGCTGTTTTTT. Full variable domain (remainder filled in from reference TRBV18 and TRBJ2-2): NAGVMQNPRHLVRRRGQEARLRCSPMKGHSHVYWYRQLPEEGLKFMVYLQKENIIDESGMPKERFSAEFPKEGPSILRIQQVVRGDSAAYFCASSLRDTGELFFGEGSRLTVL.

This chain joins TRBV7-9 and TRBJ1-1; a weak D match, TRBD1 (6 bases). The CDR3 extends over 15 amino acids. The V end lost 5 bases, the J end lost 3 bases, and 16 bases lay between the germline ends. Germline CDR1 is SEHNR and CDR2 is FQNEAQ (reference sequence). The CDR3 region is CASSSRTDWDTEAFF. The CDR3 DNA follows: TGTGCCAGCAGCAGCCGGACAGATTGGGACACTGAAGCTTTCTTT.

The V gene is TRBV24-1, the J gene TRBJ2-3; D is unclear. Germline V CDR1 and CDR2: KGHDR, SFDVKD. V lost 9 bases to trimming and J lost 4 bases, with 10 bases between them. The CDR3 contains 12 residues. The CDR3 region is CATGTYPDTQYF. The CDR3 DNA reads as TGTGCCACCGGTACTTACCCAGATACGCAGTATTTT.

The genes are TRBV2 and TRBJ2-2; 8 nucleotides match TRBD2. The CDR3 extends over 15 amino acids. CDR1 and CDR2 from the germline V gene are SNHLY and FYNNEI. V trimming: 6 bases; J trimming: 5 bases; junction bases outside the gene matches: 8. In DNA, the CDR3 is TGTGCCAGCAGAAATAGCGGGGTTCGAACCGGGGAGCTGTTTTTT. Amino acids: CASRNSGVRTGELFF.

The chain combines TRBV7-2 with TRBJ2-3; the D call may be TRBD1 or TRBD2 (6 bases each). V lost 5 bases and J lost 8, with 17 bases in between. This CDR3 region has 14 residues. The germline V gene encodes CDR1 SGHTA and CDR2 FQGNSA. In DNA form, the CDR3 reads TGTGCCAGCAGCCCGGGGGCCCACGCTGGTACGCAGTATTTT. As protein: CASSPGAHAGTQYF. The whole variable domain, remainder taken from reference TRBV7-2 and TRBJ2-3, is GAGVSQSPSNKVTEKGKDVELRCDPISGHTALYWYRQSLGQGLEFLIYFQGNSAPDKSGLPSDRFSAERTGGSVSTLTIQRTQQEDSAVYLCASSPGAHAGTQYFGPGTRLTVL.

The genes are TRBV9 and TRBJ2-1; 10 nucleotides line up with TRBD1. CDR3 size: 14 residues. The germline gives CDR1 SGDLS, CDR2 YYNGEE. V trimming: 4 bases; J trimming: 4 bases; junction bases outside the gene matches: 2. This CDR3 reads CASSRTGGYNEQFF. The CDR3 nucleotides read TGTGCCAGCAGCAGGACAGGGGGTTACAATGAGCAGTTCTTC.

This sequence joins TRBV20-1 and TRBJ2-1; possible D gene TRBD2, 5 bases. Looked up from germline, CDR1 is DFQATT and CDR2 is SNEGSKA (reference sequence). Trimming left V 3 bases short and J 6 bases short, with 9 bases between. The length of the CDR3 is 12 residues. The CDR3 here is CSASASSNEQFF. CDR3 nucleotides: TGCAGTGCTAGTGCTAGCTCCAATGAGCAGTTCTTC.

The chain is built from TRBV6-2 or TRBV6-3 and TRBJ2-3, with TRBD2 identical over 9 bases. With 2 bases clipped from V and 1 base from J, the junction kept 1 base outside the gene matches. The CDR3 contains 15 residues. The V gene's germline CDR1 is MNHEY and CDR2 SVGEGT. CDR3: CASSYVAGGTDTQYF. The CDR3 DNA reads TGTGCCAGCAGTTACGTAGCGGGGGGCACAGATACGCAGTATTTT.

V is TRBV2 and J is TRBJ2-2, with D possibly matching TRBD2 (6 bases). CDR1 and CDR2 (germline): SNHLY, FYNNEI. CDR3 length: 14 amino acids. V lost 7 bases and J 2 bases, leaving 11 bases between the germline ends. CDR3 nucleotide sequence: TGTGCCAGCATCAGGACTACTAACACCGGGGAGCTGTTTTTT. Translation: CASIRTTNTGELFF.

This clone was detected only a few times. The chain employs TRBV6-5 and TRBJ2-2; D uncertain. The ends were cut back, 5 bases at V and 7 bases at J, with 11 bases in the middle. The CDR3 runs to 13 residues. Germline V gene data show CDR1 as MNHEY and CDR2 as SVGAGI. The CDR3 DNA is TGTGCCAGCAGTCCAGGTATAATCGGGGAGCTGTTTTTT. Amino acids: CASSPGIIGELFF.

In its sample, this clone was seen a few times. J is TRBJ1-4 and V is TRBV4-2; the D is unclear. CDR1 and CDR2 (germline): LGHNA, YNFKEQ. The V end was cut by 2 bases, the J end by 7 bases, with 5 bases between. The CDR3 is 12 amino acids. CDR3 in amino acids: CASSQLSEKLFF. The CDR3 DNA is TGTGCCAGCAGCCAACTAAGTGAAAAACTGTTTTTT.

The rearrangement uses TRBV6-5 and TRBJ2-3, with TRBD2 identical over 7 bases. Germline V gives CDR1 MNHEY, CDR2 SVGAGI. V shed 3 bases and J 4 bases; nucleotides not matched to a gene: 4. The CDR3 totals 14 residues. In DNA, the CDR3 is TGTGCCAGCAGTTATACTAGCGTGCCAGATACGCAGTATTTT. It codes for CASSYTSVPDTQYF.

The chain couples TRBV19 to TRBJ2-1; D gene uncertain. Germline-derived CDR1 and CDR2 are LNHDA and SQIVND (reference sequence). Trimming took off 3 bases at V and 3 bases at J, with 12 bases between the two ends. This CDR3 is built from 15 residues. The CDR3 DNA sequence: TGTGCCAGTAGTATCCGTCAGGACCTCTACAATGAGCAGTTCTTC. This encodes CASSIRQDLYNEQFF.

The genes are TRBV5-1 and TRBJ2-7; D may correspond to TRBD1 or TRBD2 (5 bases each). The germline V gene encodes CDR1 SGHRS and CDR2 YFSETQ. V lost 4 bases and J 1 base, leaving 9 bases between the germline ends. CDR3 length: 13 amino acids. This CDR3 reads CASSPWGSYEQYV. As DNA, the CDR3 is TGCGCCAGCAGCCCGTGGGGGTCCTACGAGCAGTACGTC.